This paragraph covers one T cell receptor (beta chain) sequence. Its antigen is not known. The record originates from a study of monozygotic twins with inflammatory bowel disease. The length of the CDR3 is 14 residues. Study-level results: No difference in repertoire similarity was seen between concordant and discordant twins, possibly because power was limited. None of the different T cell subtypes could be distinguished from one another.

Both TCRalpha and TCRbeta cDNA were subjected to two nested PCRs lasting about 16 and 10 cycles. No DNA is given; TCRdb re-called the 5' RACE reads and lists each CDR3 protein once. Reported are approximately 390,000 distinct CDR3 sequences; the ten largest clones contain 2% to 3%. Each donor had approximately 2.4 ml of blood drawn. The receptor's source is a human donor with ulcerative colitis or Crohn's disease, or a healthy co-twin of an affected twin (not recorded which). This rearrangement joins TRBV12-3 or TRBV12-4 to TRBJ1-2; TCRdb's D call of TRBD1 is untestable without DNA. The sample taken for sequencing was blood. CDR3 region: CASRRTGGSYGYTF.